The 18 T cell receptor beta chains reported below all come from one sample, sequenced in a study of blood T cell repertoires in COVID-19. Only in-frame clones appear in the TCRdb table, and some are missing; sequencing was by immunoSEQ multiplex PCR. Among about 150,000 clones listed, about 83% were seen once. Source material: peripheral blood. The receptors shown here come from a woman aged 60-75 years with COVID-19, enrolled during active disease.

The chain joins TRBV6-6 to TRBJ1-1; D is perhaps TRBD1 (6 bases). Germline V lookup: CDR1 MNHNY, CDR2 SVGAGI (reference sequence). V shed 7 bases and J shed 2 bases, with 14 bases lying between them. This CDR3 region has 14 residues. The CDR3 protein is CASNVRDTNTEAFF. The CDR3 DNA follows: TGTGCCAGCAATGTACGGGACACTAACACTGAAGCTTTCTTT.

This clone was recorded once. The CDR3 here is CAGGSGQGVHEQYF. DNA for the CDR3: TGTGCCGGGGGTTCGGGACAGGGAGTCCACGAGCAGTACTTC. The chain combines TRBV6-6 with TRBJ2-7; 9 bases fit TRBD1. The junction had 13 bases not matched to a gene; V was cut back by 11 bases and J by 5 bases. CDR1 is MNHNY and CDR2 is SVGAGI in the germline V gene (reference sequence). This CDR3 is 14 amino acids long.

The CDR3 protein is CASSVYPADRGSLSGANVLTF. CDR3 DNA sequence: TGTGCCAGCAGCGTATATCCGGCCGACAGGGGGTCCCTCTCTGGGGCCAACGTCCTGACTTTC. This chain connects TRBV9 to TRBJ2-6; 9 bases fit TRBD1. From germline, CDR1 is SGDLS and CDR2 YYNGEE. This CDR3 region has 21 residues. Germline trimming cut 1 base from V and 0 bases from J; bases unmatched to any gene: 14.

The V call is TRBV6-1, the J call TRBJ1-4; perhaps TRBD1 as D (5 bases). V was cut by 1 base and J by 3 bases, with 9 bases left in between. The V gene's germline CDR1 is MNHNS and CDR2 SASEGT. This CDR3 comprises 15 residues. CDR3: CASSEVDRPNEKLFF. As DNA, the CDR3 is TGTGCCAGCAGTGAAGTCGACAGACCTAATGAAAAACTGTTTTTT.

The chain employs TRBV6-2 or TRBV6-3 and TRBJ2-6; possibly TRBD2 for D (5 bases). There are 16 residues in the CDR3. Germline CDR1 and CDR2: MNHEY and SVGEGT. V was clipped by 1 base and J by 0 bases, with 7 bases between them. Here the CDR3 DNA reads TGTGCCAGCAGTTACTTAGGGAGCTCTGGGGCCAACGTCCTGACTTTC. Its protein is CASSYLGSSGANVLTF.

The rearrangement joins TRBV2 to TRBJ2-5; 10 nucleotides agree with TRBD1. The CDR3 loop spans 15 amino acids. Germline assignment: CDR1 SNHLY and CDR2 FYNNEI. V lost 6 bases and J lost 1; bases outside the gene matches: 5. Here the CDR3 reads CASRAGDRGQETQYF. The CDR3 DNA follows: TGTGCCAGCAGAGCGGGGGACAGGGGCCAAGAGACCCAGTACTTC.

This clone was seen a single time. Mismatch with germline at one junction end may stem from a read error. V is TRBV7-6 and J is TRBJ1-1; D is perhaps TRBD1 (5 bases). Germline CDR1 and CDR2: SGHVS and FNYEAQ. The CDR3 is 13 amino acids. Written as DNA, the CDR3 is TGTGCCAGCAGCTGGGACTCGAACGCTGAAGCTTTCTTT. This gives the protein CASSWDSNAEAFF.

This clone was observed a handful of times. This rearrangement joins TRBV2 to TRBJ1-6; D is uncertain. V gave up 7 bases and J gave up 5 bases, with 18 bases separating them. Per germline, CDR1 SNHLY and CDR2 FYNNEI. The CDR3 consists of 16 residues. CDR3 protein: CASNRSGSDHNSPLHF. The CDR3 DNA follows: TGTGCCAGCAACCGATCAGGTTCGGATCATAATTCACCCCTCCACTTT.

This clone was detected only once. The chain links TRBV7-2 to TRBJ1-1, with D possibly TRBD1 on 6 matching bases. V dropped 1 base and J dropped 2 bases, with 17 bases sitting between them. CDR1 and CDR2 (germline): SGHTA, FQGNSA. This CDR3 spans 17 amino acids. The CDR3 reads CASSLGRGMGPNTEAFF. The CDR3 coding sequence is TGTGCCAGCAGCTTAGGTAGGGGGATGGGGCCTAACACTGAAGCTTTCTTT. Drawing the rest from reference TRBV7-2 and TRBJ1-1, the complete variable domain is GAGVSQSPSNKVTEKGKDVELRCDPISGHTALYWYRQSLGQGLEFLIYFQGNSAPDKSGLPSDRFSAERTGGSVSTLTIQRTQQEDSAVYLCASSLGRGMGPNTEAFFGQGTRLTVV.

The count of this clone is one. The chain carries TRBV2 and TRBJ1-2; D unclear. The ends were cut back, 4 bases at V and 7 bases at J, with 10 bases in the middle. The V gene's germline CDR1 is SNHLY and CDR2 FYNNEI. This CDR3 contains 12 residues. The CDR3 loop reads CASSANRGGYTF. In DNA, the CDR3 is TGTGCCAGCAGTGCCAATCGGGGTGGCTACACCTTC.

This chain uses TRBV14 with TRBJ1-1; D unresolved. The CDR3 contains 16 residues. The V gene lost 3 bases and the J gene lost 0 bases, with 14 bases spanning the gap. Germline V gene sequence: CDR1 SGHDN, CDR2 FVKESK. CDR3 in DNA: TGTGCCAGCAGCCAGATAATCAGGTACATGAACACTGAAGCTTTCTTT. Protein: CASSQIIRYMNTEAFF.

This chain connects TRBV6-1 to TRBJ1-2; D ambiguous. CDR3 length: 14 residues. CDR1 is MNHNS and CDR2 is SASEGT in the germline V gene. The ends were cut back, 2 bases at V and 3 bases at J, with 10 bases in the middle. The DNA for the CDR3 is TGTGCCAGCAGTGAACCCGGGGTGCACTATGGCTACACCTTC. The encoded protein is CASSEPGVHYGYTF.

V is TRBV20-1 and J is TRBJ1-5, with D unclear. V was pared by 3 bases and J by 4 bases, with 13 bases between. Germline lookup yields CDR1 DFQATT and CDR2 SNEGSKA (reference sequence). The CDR3 totals 14 residues. The CDR3 coding sequence is TGCAGTGCTAGTGGGTCGCGGGAGAATCAGCCCCAGCATTTT. It specifies CSASGSRENQPQHF.

As DNA, the CDR3 is TGCGCCAGCAGCTTGGCGGGGGGAAGCGGCTACACCTTC. Translated, it gives CASSLAGGSGYTF. The rearrangement joins TRBV5-1 to TRBJ1-2, with D maybe TRBD1 (5 bases). Germline V gives CDR1 SGHRS, CDR2 YFSETQ. CDR3 size: 13 residues. The V end was cut by 0 bases, the J end by 8 bases, with 11 bases between.

CDR3 sequence: CASSTGQGKGQPQHF. DNA of the CDR3: TGTGCCAGTAGTACGGGACAGGGAAAGGGTCAGCCCCAGCATTTT. The chain employs TRBV19 and TRBJ1-5; 9 positions match TRBD1. J was trimmed by 6 bases and V by 4 bases; bases with no gene match: 7. CDR1 is LNHDA and CDR2 is SQIVND in the germline V gene (reference sequence). The CDR3 is 15 residues long.

The rearrangement links TRBV14 to TRBJ2-1; 7 nucleotides agree with TRBD1. Looked up from germline, CDR1 is SGHDN and CDR2 is FVKESK. V dropped 1 base and J dropped 1; count of bases not matched to a gene: 4. This CDR3 contains 16 residues. In DNA, the CDR3 is TGTGCCAGCAGCCAAGGACAGGGATTATCCTACAATGAGCAGTTCTTC. Residues: CASSQGQGLSYNEQFF.

Ten or more counts support this clone. V and J are TRBV5-1 and TRBJ2-4; unclear D gene. The CDR3 runs to 14 residues. V was trimmed by 4 bases and J by 0 bases, leaving 8 bases between them. Looked up from germline, CDR1 is SGHRS and CDR2 is YFSETQ. CDR3 protein: CASSAVVAKNIQYF. The CDR3 DNA is TGCGCCAGCAGCGCGGTGGTAGCCAAAAACATTCAGTACTTC.

The chain links TRBV9 to TRBJ1-2; D perhaps matches TRBD1 (6 bases). CDR1 is SGDLS, CDR2 YYNGEE, per germline. Trimming shortened V by 4 bases and J by 5 bases, and 15 bases separated the two germline ends. This CDR3 is 14 amino acids long. DNA for the CDR3: TGTGCCAGCAGCCCAAGGGGGTGGGGGTATGGCTACACCTTC. Amino acid sequence: CASSPRGWGYGYTF.